The 20 T cell receptor beta chains in this list originate from one sample, sequenced in a study of T cells after yellow fever vaccination. MiXCR, run by TCRdb on the 5' RACE reads, gives a single entry per CDR3 protein. The sample holds some 550,000 distinct CDR3 sequences; about 19% are singletons and the top ten take 13% to 15%. Here the sequenced sample was PBMCs, taken 15 days after the yellow fever booster vaccination. The receptors come from a young man who received the YFV17D yellow fever vaccine.

This clonotype was seen a few times. J is TRBJ2-3 and V is TRBV14; 14 positions match TRBD2. Looked up from germline, CDR1 is SGHDN and CDR2 is FVKESK. This CDR3 has 17 residues. Unmatched junction bases numbered 11, after V lost 4 bases and J lost 8 bases. The CDR3 coding sequence is TGTGCCAGCAGCCCCCCCGGACTAGCGGGGGGAGTGGTTACGCAGTATTTT. Its translation: CASSPPGLAGGVVTQYF.

This clonotype appeared a few times. The rearrangement joins TRBV12-3 or TRBV12-4 to TRBJ2-2; D remains unclear. Trimming left V 4 bases short and J 9 bases short, with 15 bases between. The CDR3 consists of 14 residues. CDR3 nucleotides: TGTGCCAGCAGTTCAACGGGCGTGGTACGGGAGCTGTTTTTT. Protein product: CASSSTGVVRELFF.

The J gene is TRBJ2-2, the V gene TRBV7-9, with D possibly matching TRBD1 (5 bases). V lost 5 bases and J 0 bases, leaving 10 bases between the germline ends. CDR3 length: 15 residues. Germline loops: CDR1 SEHNR, CDR2 FQNEAQ (reference sequence). The CDR3 region is CASSQLTANTGELFF. CDR3 coding DNA: TGTGCCAGCAGCCAGCTGACAGCGAACACCGGGGAGCTGTTTTTT.

This clonotype was seen more than once but under ten times. The J gene is TRBJ2-7, the V gene TRBV5-6, with D perhaps matching TRBD2 (6 bases). Germline loops: CDR1 SGHDT, CDR2 YYEEEE. The ends were cut back, 6 bases at V and 5 bases at J, with 24 bases in the middle. The CDR3 extends over 16 amino acids. As DNA, the CDR3 is TGTGCCAGCAACCCCACCAGGCTAGCGTCTTCCAACGAGCAGTACTTC. Protein product: CASNPTRLASSNEQYF.

The chain joins TRBV5-4 to TRBJ2-5, with unresolved D. Per the germline V gene, CDR1 is SGHNT and CDR2 is YYREEE (reference sequence). V lost 4 bases, J lost 2 bases, and 12 bases lay in between. The CDR3 contains 14 residues. This CDR3 reads CASSPRFLQETQYF. The CDR3 DNA follows: TGTGCCAGCAGCCCCAGATTCCTTCAAGAGACCCAGTACTTC.

V usage is TRBV20-1 and J usage is TRBJ2-5; 11 bases line up with TRBD2. Germline V gene data show CDR1 as DFQATT and CDR2 as SNEGSKA (reference sequence). V lost 6 bases to trimming and J lost 5 bases; unmatched junction nucleotides: 11. The CDR3 has 15 residues. This CDR3 is CSARTYSGRGETQYF. The DNA of the CDR3 is TGCAGTGCCAGAACCTATAGCGGGAGGGGGGAGACCCAGTACTTC.

The rearrangement uses TRBV6-2 or TRBV6-3 and TRBJ2-7; unclear D gene. This CDR3 region has 13 residues. Trimming left V 10 bases short and J 0 bases short, with 13 bases between. Germline-derived CDR1 and CDR2 are MNHEY and SVGEGT. CDR3 amino acids: CATKTEFSYEQYF. In DNA, the CDR3 is TGTGCCACCAAAACGGAGTTCTCCTACGAGCAGTACTTC.

This clonotype was found a few times. The CDR3 region has the DNA TGCAGTGCTAAAGGGACAGACAACACCGGGGAGCTGTTTTTT. Protein sequence: CSAKGTDNTGELFF. This sequence joins TRBV20-1 and TRBJ2-2, with 7 bases lining up with TRBD1. CDR1 DFQATT and CDR2 SNEGSKA come from the germline V gene (reference sequence). The V segment lost 4 bases and the J segment 2 bases; nucleotides outside the gene matches: 4. The CDR3 has 14 residues.

This clonotype has a count of ten or more. The V and J genes are TRBV4-3 and TRBJ2-7, with D perhaps matching TRBD2 (5 bases). Trimming left V 0 bases short and J 3 bases short, with 12 bases between. Germline V gene sequence: CDR1 LGHNA, CDR2 YSLEER. The CDR3 extends over 15 amino acids. The CDR3 loop reads CASSQDSGIIYEQYF. The CDR3 DNA is TGCGCCAGCAGCCAAGATTCCGGGATCATCTACGAGCAGTACTTC.

This clonotype has just a few counts. The J gene is TRBJ2-7, the V gene TRBV5-1; D may be TRBD1 (6 bases). This CDR3 region has 14 residues. V lost 5 bases, J lost 3 bases, and 15 bases lay in between. CDR1 is SGHRS and CDR2 is YFSETQ in the germline V gene. The CDR3 DNA is TGCGCCAGCAGTTCGGGACAATCATACTACGAGCAGTACTTC. Amino acids: CASSSGQSYYEQYF.

This clonotype was recorded a few times. The rearrangement joins TRBV4-2 to TRBJ2-1, with TRBD2 matching 7 bases. The CDR3 covers 13 residues. Trimming at V came to 0 bases and at J to 10 bases, leaving 3 bases not matched to a gene. Germline-derived CDR1 and CDR2 are LGHNA and YNFKEQ. CDR3 nucleotides: TGTGCCAGCAGCCAAGAGAAACTAGCGGAGCAGTTCTTC. Residues: CASSQEKLAEQFF.

This clonotype was counted ten times or more. This chain joins TRBV28 and TRBJ1-4; maybe TRBD1 (6 bases). The V gene's germline CDR1 is MDHEN and CDR2 SYDVKM. Trimming left V 4 bases short and J 7 bases short, with 22 bases between. The CDR3 contains 17 residues. CDR3 in amino acids: CASSSQPGRGATEKLFF. The CDR3 DNA is TGTGCCAGCAGTTCCCAACCAGGTCGGGGGGCGACTGAAAAACTGTTTTTT.

The chain couples TRBV20-1 to TRBJ2-7; 9 nucleotides align to TRBD2. Losses at the gene ends were 3 bases for V and 2 bases for J; bases not matched to a gene: 8. CDR3 length: 15 amino acids. Germline V lookup: CDR1 DFQATT, CDR2 SNEGSKA (reference sequence). CDR3 region: CSARMALAGTYEQYF. The CDR3 bases are TGCAGTGCTAGGATGGCTCTAGCGGGGACCTACGAGCAGTACTTC.

This sequence joins TRBV20-1 and TRBJ2-7, with 8 bases that match TRBD1. Germline V CDR1 and CDR2: DFQATT, SNEGSKA (reference sequence). V lost 5 bases, J lost 4 bases, and 7 bases stayed unmatched. The CDR3 loop spans 13 amino acids. The CDR3 here is CSAAGTGFYEQYF. CDR3 sequence (DNA): TGCAGTGCTGCCGGGACAGGATTTTACGAGCAGTACTTC.

The rearrangement uses TRBV6-2 or TRBV6-3 and TRBJ2-3; 11 nucleotides line up with TRBD2. Germline V gene sequence: CDR1 MNHEY, CDR2 SVGEGT. J lost 3 bases, V lost 5 bases, and 10 bases had no gene match. The CDR3 has 17 residues. The CDR3 here is CASSTIWLAGGTDTQYF. In DNA, the CDR3 is TGTGCCAGCAGTACGATTTGGCTAGCGGGAGGAACAGATACGCAGTATTTT.

The genes are TRBV18 and TRBJ1-1, with a possible D match to TRBD1 (6 bases). CDR3 length: 12 amino acids. Germline loops: CDR1 KGHSH, CDR2 LQKENI. V was shortened by 5 bases and J by 11 bases, with 15 bases between the two germline ends. The CDR3 DNA sequence: TGTGCCAGCTCAGCGACAGGCAGGGAGGCTTTCTTT. Its protein product is CASSATGREAFF.

The chain couples TRBV7-8 to TRBJ2-7, with TRBD2 matching over 11 bases. Germline V lookup: CDR1 SGHVS, CDR2 FQNEAQ. There are 14 residues in the CDR3. V gave up 3 bases and J gave up 7 bases; unmatched junction bases: 5. This CDR3 reads CASSLIAGGFEQYF. The DNA for the CDR3 is TGTGCCAGCAGCTTGATAGCGGGAGGGTTTGAGCAGTACTTC.

The chain employs TRBV29-1 and TRBJ2-1, with 9 positions matching TRBD1. The germline V gene encodes CDR1 SQVTM and CDR2 ANQGSEA. The V and J ends lost 0 bases and 9 bases, in that order; junction bases with no gene match: 3. There are 13 residues in the CDR3. CDR3 nucleotide sequence: TGCAGCGTTGAAGATACAGGGGGCGGTGAGCAGTTCTTC. Protein sequence: CSVEDTGGGEQFF.

The chain couples TRBV14 to TRBJ2-3; 9 bases align to TRBD2. The V and J ends lost 2 bases and 4 bases, in that order; junction bases with no gene match: 7. Germline V gene lookup returns CDR1 SGHDN and CDR2 FVKESK. The CDR3 spans 16 residues. CDR3 region: CASSQSVIAGADTQYF. In nucleotides, the CDR3 is TGTGCCAGCAGCCAAAGTGTTATAGCGGGAGCAGATACGCAGTATTTT. Using reference TRBV14 and TRBJ2-3 for the parts outside the CDR3, the full variable domain is EAGVTQFPSHSVIEKGQTVTLRCDPISGHDNLYWYRRVMGKEIKFLLHFVKESKQDESGMPNNRFLAERTGGTYSTLKVQPAELEDSGVYFCASSQSVIAGADTQYFGPGTRLTVL.

The genes are TRBV7-4 and TRBJ2-7, with D possibly being TRBD2 (5 bases). Germline CDR1 reads SGHVT; CDR2 reads SQSDAQ. V dropped 4 bases and J dropped 5 bases, with 18 bases sitting between them. The CDR3 is 15 amino acids. In nucleotides, the CDR3 is TGTGCCAGCAGCTCCCGGGATCCCCACCCAAACGAGCAGTACTTC. Translated, it gives CASSSRDPHPNEQYF.